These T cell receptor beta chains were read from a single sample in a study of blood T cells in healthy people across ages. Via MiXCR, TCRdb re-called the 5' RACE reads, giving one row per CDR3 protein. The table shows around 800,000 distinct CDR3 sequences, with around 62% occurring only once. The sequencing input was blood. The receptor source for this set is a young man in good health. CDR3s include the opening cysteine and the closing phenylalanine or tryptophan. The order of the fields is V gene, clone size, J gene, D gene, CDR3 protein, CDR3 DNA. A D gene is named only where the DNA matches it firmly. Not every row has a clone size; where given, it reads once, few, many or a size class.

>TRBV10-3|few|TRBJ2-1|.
CAIGGTRGRNEQFF
TGTGCCATCGGGGGCACCCGGGGGAGGAATGAGCAGTTCTTC
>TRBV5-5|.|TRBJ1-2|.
CASSLAGDHYGYTF
TGTGCCAGCAGCTTGGCTGGGGACCACTATGGCTACACCTTC
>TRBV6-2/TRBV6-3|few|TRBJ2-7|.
CASNEQGYEQYF
TGTGCCAGCAACGAACAGGGTTACGAGCAGTACTTC
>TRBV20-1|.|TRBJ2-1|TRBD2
CSARDSLAGAKGEQFF
TGCAGTGCTAGAGATTCTCTAGCGGGGGCAAAGGGTGAGCAGTTCTTC
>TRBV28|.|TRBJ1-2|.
CASSFPEGANYGYTF
TGTGCCAGCAGTTTCCCCGAGGGCGCCAACTATGGCTACACCTTC
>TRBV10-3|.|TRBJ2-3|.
CAISEGGTDTRYF
TGTGCCATCAGTGAGGGGGGCACAGATACGCGGTATTTT
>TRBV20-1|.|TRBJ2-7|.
CSATYRAPYEQYF
TGCAGTGCTACTTACAGGGCTCCCTACGAGCAGTACTTC
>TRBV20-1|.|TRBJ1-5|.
CSARERSQGLQPQHF
TGCAGTGCTAGAGAGAGGAGCCAGGGGCTACAGCCCCAGCATTTT
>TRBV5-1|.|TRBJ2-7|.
CASSMDSYEQYF
TGCGCCAGCAGCATGGACTCCTACGAGCAGTACTTC
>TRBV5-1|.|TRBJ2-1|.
CASSPETNVLRFF
TGCGCCAGCAGCCCTGAAACCAACGTCTTGCGGTTCTTC
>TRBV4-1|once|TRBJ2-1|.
CASSPRQVSYNEQFF
TGCGCCAGCAGCCCCCGACAGGTCTCCTACAATGAGCAGTTCTTC
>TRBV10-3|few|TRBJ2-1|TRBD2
CAISVPQLPRTSGGRNEQFF
TGTGCCATCAGTGTTCCTCAGCTGCCCCGGACTAGCGGGGGAAGGAATGAGCAGTTCTTC
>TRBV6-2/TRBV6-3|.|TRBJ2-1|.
CASSSDILYNEQFF
TGTGCCAGCAGTTCAGACATACTCTACAATGAGCAGTTCTTC
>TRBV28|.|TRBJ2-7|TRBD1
CASSSTGAPSYEQYF
TGTGCCAGCAGTTCAACAGGGGCCCCCTCCTACGAGCAGTACTTC
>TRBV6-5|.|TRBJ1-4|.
CASSTGSASREKLFF
TGTGCCAGCAGTACGGGGTCTGCAAGTCGTGAAAAACTGTTTTTT
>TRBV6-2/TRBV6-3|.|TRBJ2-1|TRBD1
CASSYGDRGSEQFF
TGTGCCAGCAGTTACGGGGACAGGGGCAGTGAGCAGTTCTTC
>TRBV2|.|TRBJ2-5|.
CASNSQGGEETQYF
TGTGCCAGCAATTCACAGGGAGGGGAAGAGACCCAGTACTTC
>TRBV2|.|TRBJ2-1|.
CASSYRTLPLENNEQFF
TGTGCCAGCAGTTACCGGACACTCCCCCTAGAAAACAATGAGCAGTTCTTC
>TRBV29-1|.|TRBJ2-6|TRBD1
CSVERNRGGANVLTF
TGCAGCGTTGAACGAAACAGGGGCGGGGCCAACGTCCTGACTTTC
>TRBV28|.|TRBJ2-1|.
CASSPSFYNEQFF
TGTGCCAGCAGTCCCTCGTTCTACAATGAGCAGTTCTTC
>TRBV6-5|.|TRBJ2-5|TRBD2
CASSYVAGGGAQETQYF
TGTGCCAGCAGTTATGTAGCGGGGGGCGGAGCGCAAGAGACCCAGTACTTC
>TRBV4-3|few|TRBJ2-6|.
CASSQAQAFASGANVLTF
TGCGCCAGCAGCCAAGCTCAGGCGTTCGCCTCTGGGGCCAACGTCCTGACTTTC
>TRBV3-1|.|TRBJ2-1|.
CASSRLRDFKFF
TGTGCCAGCAGCCGGCTACGGGATTTCAAGTTCTTC
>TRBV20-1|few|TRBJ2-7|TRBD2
CSATPAGGMNEQYF
TGCAGTGCTACCCCAGCGGGAGGCATGAACGAGCAGTACTTC
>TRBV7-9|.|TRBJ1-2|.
CASSLGRLYGYTF
TGTGCCAGCAGCTTGGGCCGCCTTTATGGCTACACCTTC
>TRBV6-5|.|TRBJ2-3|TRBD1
CASSPTTGTQYF
TGTGCCAGCAGTCCAACGACAGGGACGCAGTATTTT
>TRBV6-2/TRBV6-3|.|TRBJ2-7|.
CASRIGRLEQYF
TGTGCCAGCAGGATTGGGAGGCTCGAGCAGTACTTC
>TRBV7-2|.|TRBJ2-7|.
CASSRDPSSYEQYF
TGTGCCAGCAGCCGGGACCCATCATCCTACGAGCAGTACTTC
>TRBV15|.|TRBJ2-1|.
CATSRVRGGDEQFF
TGTGCCACCAGCAGAGTTAGGGGAGGCGATGAGCAGTTCTTC
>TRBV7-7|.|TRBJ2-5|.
CASSFWRGETQYF
TGTGCTAGCAGCTTCTGGAGGGGGGAGACCCAGTACTTC
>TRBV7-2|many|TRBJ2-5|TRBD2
CASSLGLGETQYF
TGTGCCAGCAGCTTGGGACTAGGAGAGACCCAGTACTTC
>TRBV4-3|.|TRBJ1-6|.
CASSPRPGLNNSPLHF
TGCGCCAGCAGCCCACGTCCGGGACTCAATAATTCACCCCTCCACTTT
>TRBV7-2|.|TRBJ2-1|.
CASSLRGTHNGQFF
TGTGCCAGCAGCTTACGCGGGACCCACAATGGGCAGTTCTTC
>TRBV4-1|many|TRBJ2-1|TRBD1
CASSQLGQGSKNEQFF
TGCGCCAGCAGCCAACTAGGACAGGGGAGTAAAAATGAGCAGTTCTTC
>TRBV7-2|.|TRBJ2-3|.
CASSLKLGGSDTQYF
TGTGCCAGCAGCTTAAAGCTCGGGGGATCAGATACGCAGTATTTT
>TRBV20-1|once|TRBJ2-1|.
CSARAQELYNEQFF
TGCAGTGCTAGAGCACAGGAACTCTACAATGAGCAGTTCTTC
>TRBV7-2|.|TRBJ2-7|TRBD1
CASSTLPGQGINEQYF
TGTGCCAGCAGCACACTACCGGGACAGGGTATAAACGAGCAGTACTTC
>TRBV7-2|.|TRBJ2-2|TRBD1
CASRATGIYTGELFF
TGTGCCAGCAGAGCGACAGGGATATACACCGGGGAGCTGTTTTTT
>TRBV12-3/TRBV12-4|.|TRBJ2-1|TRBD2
CASSLPGLGNNEQFF
TGTGCCAGCAGTCTTCCGGGACTAGGGAACAATGAGCAGTTCTTC
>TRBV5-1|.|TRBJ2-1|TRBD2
CASERLAGGDEQFF
TGCGCCAGCGAAAGACTAGCGGGGGGCGATGAGCAGTTCTTC
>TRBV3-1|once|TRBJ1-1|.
CASSQGALPGEAFF
TGTGCCAGCAGCCAAGGAGCCCTACCCGGCGAAGCTTTCTTT
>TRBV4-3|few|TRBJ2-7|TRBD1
CASSQNRGQSHEQYF
TGCGCCAGCAGCCAAAACAGGGGGCAAAGCCACGAGCAGTACTTC
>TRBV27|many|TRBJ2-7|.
CASGIDGAYEQYF
TGTGCCAGCGGAATAGACGGGGCCTACGAGCAGTACTTC
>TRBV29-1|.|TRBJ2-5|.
CSATPGGVGTSETQYF
TGCAGCGCAACACCCGGCGGGGTAGGGACTTCGGAGACCCAGTACTTC
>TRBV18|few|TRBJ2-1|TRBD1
CASSPPGTGGLKNEQFF
TGTGCCAGCTCACCACCCGGGACAGGGGGCCTAAAAAATGAGCAGTTCTTC